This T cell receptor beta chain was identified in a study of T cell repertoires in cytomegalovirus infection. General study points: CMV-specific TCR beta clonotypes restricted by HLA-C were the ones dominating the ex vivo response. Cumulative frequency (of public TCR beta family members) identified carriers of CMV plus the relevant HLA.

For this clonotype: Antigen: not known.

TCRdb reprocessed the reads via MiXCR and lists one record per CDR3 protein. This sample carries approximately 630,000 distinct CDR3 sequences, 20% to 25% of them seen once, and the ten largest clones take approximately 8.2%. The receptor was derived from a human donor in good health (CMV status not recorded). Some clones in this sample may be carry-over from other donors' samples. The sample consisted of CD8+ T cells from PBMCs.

The CDR3 nucleotides are TGCAGCGTTGAAGATTCAGGACCAGGCCAGGACAGGGGGACTGAAGCTTTCTTT. Amino acid sequence: CSVEDSGPGQDRGTEAFF. The chain couples TRBV29-1 to TRBJ1-1; TRBD1 aligns across 10 bases. The CDR3 contains 18 residues. Unmatched junction bases numbered 15, after V lost 0 bases and J lost 5 bases. Germline V gives CDR1 SQVTM, CDR2 ANQGSEA.